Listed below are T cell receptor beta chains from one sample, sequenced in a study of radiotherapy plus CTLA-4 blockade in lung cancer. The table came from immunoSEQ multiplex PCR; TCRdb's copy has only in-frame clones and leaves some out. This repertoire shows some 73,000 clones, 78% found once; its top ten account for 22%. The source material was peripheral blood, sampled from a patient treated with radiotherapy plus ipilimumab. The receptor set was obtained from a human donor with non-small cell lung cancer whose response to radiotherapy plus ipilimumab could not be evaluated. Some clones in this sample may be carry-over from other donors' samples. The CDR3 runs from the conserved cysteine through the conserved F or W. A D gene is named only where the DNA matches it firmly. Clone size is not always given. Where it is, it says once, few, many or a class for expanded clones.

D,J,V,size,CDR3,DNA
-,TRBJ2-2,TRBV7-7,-,CASSLQELTGELFF,TGTGCTAGCAGCTTACAGGAACTCACCGGGGAGCTGTTTTTT
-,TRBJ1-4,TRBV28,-,CASSFGYRDEKLFF,TGTGCCAGCAGTTTCGGGTACAGGGATGAAAAACTGTTTTTT
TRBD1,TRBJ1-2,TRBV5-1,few,CASSSHPPDRGIGYTF,TGCGCCAGCAGCTCTCACCCACCGGACAGGGGGATTGGCTACACCTTC
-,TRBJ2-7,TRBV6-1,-,CASSERGGRDRSPYEQYF,TGTGCCAGCAGTGAAAGGGGGGGGAGGGACAGGTCACCCTACGAGCAGTACTTC
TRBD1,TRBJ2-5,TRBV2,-,CASTGFRDRGRETQYF,TGTGCCAGCACCGGATTCCGGGACAGGGGGCGGGAGACCCAGTACTTC
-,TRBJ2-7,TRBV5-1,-,CASSLAGAPEQYF,TGCGCCAGCAGCTTGGCAGGGGCCCCCGAGCAGTACTTC
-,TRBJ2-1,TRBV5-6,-,CASKGTQWRTSYNEQFF,TGTGCCAGCAAGGGGACACAGTGGCGGACCAGCTACAATGAGCAGTTCTTC
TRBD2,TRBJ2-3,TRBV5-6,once,CASSSGTSGSRTQYF,TGTGCCAGCAGCTCTGGGACTAGCGGATCGCGCACGCAGTATTTT
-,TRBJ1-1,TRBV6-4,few,CASSVDRLGTEAFF,TGTGCCAGCAGTGTAGACAGGTTGGGAACTGAAGCTTTCTTT
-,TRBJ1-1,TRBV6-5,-,CASGGVGGTEAFF,TGTGCCAGCGGAGGGGTTGGGGGGACTGAAGCTTTCTTT
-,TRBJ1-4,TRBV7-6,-,CASSLGGTNEKLFF,TGTGCCAGCAGCTTAGGCGGCACGAATGAAAAACTGTTTTTT
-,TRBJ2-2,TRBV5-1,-,CASSLDQGNTGELFF,TGCGCCAGCAGCTTGGACCAGGGGAACACCGGGGAGCTGTTTTTT
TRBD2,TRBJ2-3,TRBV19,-,CASRMGLGDADTQYF,TGTGCCAGTAGAATGGGACTAGGGGACGCAGATACGCAGTATTTT
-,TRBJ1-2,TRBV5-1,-,CASSLERQAHGYTF,TGCGCCAGCAGCTTGGAGAGACAGGCACATGGCTACACCTTC
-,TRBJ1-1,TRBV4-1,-,CASSQEPREAFF,TGCGCCAGCAGCCAAGAGCCTAGAGAAGCTTTCTTT
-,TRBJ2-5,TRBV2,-,CASSDLGRMETQYF,TGTGCCAGCAGTGATCTGGGCCGGATGGAGACCCAGTACTTC
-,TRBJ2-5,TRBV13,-,CASSSPLREEETQYF,TGTGCCAGCAGTTCCCCACTTAGGGAGGAGGAGACCCAGTACTTC
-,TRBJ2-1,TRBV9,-,CASSTSLGPSYNEQFF,TGTGCCAGCAGTACCTCTCTAGGCCCCTCCTACAATGAGCAGTTCTTC
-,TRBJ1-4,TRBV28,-,CASSLPREKLFF,TGTGCCAGCAGTTTACCCAGGGAAAAACTGTTTTTT
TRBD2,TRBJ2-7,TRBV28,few,CASSFPFAGRVGVEQYF,TGTGCCAGCAGTTTCCCCTTTGCGGGGAGGGTTGGGGTCGAGCAGTACTTC
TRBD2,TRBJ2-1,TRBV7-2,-,CASSWLADSYNEQFF,TGTGCCAGCAGCTGGCTAGCGGACTCCTACAATGAGCAGTTCTTC
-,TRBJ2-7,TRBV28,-,CASSRLEGVDEQYF,TGTGCCAGCAGCCGATTGGAGGGTGTCGACGAGCAGTACTTC
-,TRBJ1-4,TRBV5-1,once,CASSSSPGSYFATNEKLFF,TGCGCCAGCAGCTCTAGCCCGGGTTCTTACTTTGCAACTAATGAAAAACTGTTTTTT
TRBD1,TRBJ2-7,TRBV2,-,CASSKDRGLYEQYF,TGTGCCAGCAGTAAGGACAGGGGGCTCTACGAGCAGTACTTC
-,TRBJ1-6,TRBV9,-,CASSVAGWGTPLHF,TGTGCCAGCAGCGTGGCGGGCTGGGGTACACCCCTCCACTTT
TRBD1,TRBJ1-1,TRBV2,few,CASSELGTGGTEAFF,TGTGCCAGCAGTGAACTCGGGACAGGGGGGACTGAAGCTTTCTTT
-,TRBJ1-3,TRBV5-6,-,CASSLVGGLSSGNTIYF,TGTGCCAGCAGCTTGGTTGGGGGACTCAGCTCTGGAAACACCATATATTTT
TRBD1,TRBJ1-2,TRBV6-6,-,CASSYPTGGEGYTF,TGTGCCAGCAGTTACCCCACAGGGGGCGAGGGCTACACCTTC
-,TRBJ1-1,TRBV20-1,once,CSARWGPEAFF,TGCAGTGCTAGATGGGGCCCTGAAGCTTTCTTT
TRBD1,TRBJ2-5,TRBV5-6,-,CASSNRGWETQYF,TGTGCCAGCAGCAACAGGGGCTGGGAGACCCAGTACTTC
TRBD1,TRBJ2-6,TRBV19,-,CASSMRQGRGFGANVLTF,TGTGCCAGTAGTATGCGACAGGGGCGTGGGTTTGGGGCCAACGTCCTGACTTTC
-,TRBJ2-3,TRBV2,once,CASSDNFPDTQYF,TGTGCCAGCAGTGACAACTTCCCAGATACGCAGTATTTT
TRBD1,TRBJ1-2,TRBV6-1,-,CASSLGQTVYGYTF,TGTGCCAGCAGCCTGGGACAGACCGTCTATGGCTACACCTTC
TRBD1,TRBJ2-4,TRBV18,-,CASSPGQPKNIQYF,TGTGCCAGCTCACCGGGACAGCCGAAAAACATTCAGTACTTC
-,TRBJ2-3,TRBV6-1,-,CATLTGSSTDTQYF,TGTGCCACCCTCACAGGTTCTAGCACAGATACGCAGTATTTT
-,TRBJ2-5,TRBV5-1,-,CASSLNSGETQYF,TGCGCCAGCAGCTTGAACAGTGGAGAGACCCAGTACTTC
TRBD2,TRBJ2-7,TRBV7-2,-,CASSFLAGNRYEQYF,TGTGCCAGCAGCTTTCTAGCGGGGAATCGTTACGAGCAGTACTTC
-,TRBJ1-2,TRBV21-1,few,CASRAIPRGIYGYTF,TGTGCCAGCAGAGCAATCCCCCGGGGGATCTATGGCTACACCTTC
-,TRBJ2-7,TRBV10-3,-,CAISEGTGKDYEQYF,TGTGCCATCAGTGAAGGTACAGGGAAAGACTACGAGCAGTACTTC
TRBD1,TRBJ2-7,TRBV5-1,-,CASSSRTGSSYEQYF,TGCGCCAGCAGCTCCCGGACAGGATCCTCCTACGAGCAGTACTTC
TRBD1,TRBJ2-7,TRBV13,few,CASSSRQGLYEQYF,TGTGCCAGCAGCTCCCGACAGGGATTATACGAGCAGTACTTC
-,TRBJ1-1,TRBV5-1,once,CASSRELNTEAFF,TGCGCCAGCAGCCGGGAGTTGAACACTGAAGCTTTCTTT
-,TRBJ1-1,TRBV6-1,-,CASSLQGTLNTEAFF,TGTGCCAGCAGCCTTCAGGGGACCCTGAACACTGAAGCTTTCTTT
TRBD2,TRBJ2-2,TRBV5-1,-,CASSWTSGDNTGELFF,TGCGCCAGCAGCTGGACTAGCGGGGATAACACCGGGGAGCTGTTTTTT
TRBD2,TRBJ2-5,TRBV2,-,CASSEISGGAETQYF,TGTGCCAGCAGTGAAATTAGCGGGGGGGCGGAGACCCAGTACTTC
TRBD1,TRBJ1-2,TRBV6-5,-,CASMPGQGIGYTF,TGTGCCAGCATGCCGGGACAGGGGATCGGCTACACCTTC
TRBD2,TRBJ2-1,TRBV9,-,CASSVDGGDNEQFF,TGTGCCAGCAGCGTCGACGGGGGGGACAATGAGCAGTTCTTC
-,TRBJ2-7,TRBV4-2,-,CASSQAHLWGVLYEQYF,TGTGCCAGCAGCCAAGCTCACTTGTGGGGGGTACTCTACGAGCAGTACTTC